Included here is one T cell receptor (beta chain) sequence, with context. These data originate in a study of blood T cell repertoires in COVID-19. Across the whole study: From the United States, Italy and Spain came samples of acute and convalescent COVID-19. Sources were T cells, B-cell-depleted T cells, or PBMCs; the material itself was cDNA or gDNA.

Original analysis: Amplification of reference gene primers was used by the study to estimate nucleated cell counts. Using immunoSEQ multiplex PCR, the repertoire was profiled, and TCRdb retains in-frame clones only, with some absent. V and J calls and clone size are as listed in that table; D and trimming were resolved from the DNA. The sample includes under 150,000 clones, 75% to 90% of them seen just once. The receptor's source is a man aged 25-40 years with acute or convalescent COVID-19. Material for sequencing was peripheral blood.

CDR3: CASSQTNYGYTF. The CDR3 bases are TGTGCCAGCAGTCAAACTAACTATGGCTACACCTTC. This chain uses TRBV12-3 or TRBV12-4 with TRBJ1-2; D remains ambiguous. CDR3 length equals 12 residues. V was cut by 5 bases and J by 0 bases, with 4 bases left in between.